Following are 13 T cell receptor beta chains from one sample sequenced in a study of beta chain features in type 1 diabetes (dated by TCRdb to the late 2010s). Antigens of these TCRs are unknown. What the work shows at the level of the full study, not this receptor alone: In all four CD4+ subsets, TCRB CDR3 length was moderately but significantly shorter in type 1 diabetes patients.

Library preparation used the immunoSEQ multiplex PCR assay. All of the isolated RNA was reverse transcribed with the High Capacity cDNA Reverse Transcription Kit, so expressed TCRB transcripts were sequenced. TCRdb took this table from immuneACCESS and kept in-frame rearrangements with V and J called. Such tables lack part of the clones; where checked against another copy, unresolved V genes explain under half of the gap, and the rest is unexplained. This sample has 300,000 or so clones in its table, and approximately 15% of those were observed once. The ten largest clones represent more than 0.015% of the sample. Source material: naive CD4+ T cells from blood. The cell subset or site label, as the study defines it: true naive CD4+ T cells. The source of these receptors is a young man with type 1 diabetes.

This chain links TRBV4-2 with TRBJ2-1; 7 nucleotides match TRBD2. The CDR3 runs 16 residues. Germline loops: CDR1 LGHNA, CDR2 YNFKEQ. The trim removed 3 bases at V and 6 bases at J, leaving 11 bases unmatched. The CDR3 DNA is TGTGCCAGCAGCCAGGGGGGGACTCGGGCTTTCAATGAGCAGTTCTTC. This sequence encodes CASSQGGTRAFNEQFF.

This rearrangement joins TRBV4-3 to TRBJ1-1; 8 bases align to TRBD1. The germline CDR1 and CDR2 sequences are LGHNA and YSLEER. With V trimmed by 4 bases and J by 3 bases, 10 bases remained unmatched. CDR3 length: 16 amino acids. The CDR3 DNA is TGCGCCAGCAGCCTTCGGACAGGGAGGAAGGACACTGAAGCTTTCTTT. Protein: CASSLRTGRKDTEAFF.

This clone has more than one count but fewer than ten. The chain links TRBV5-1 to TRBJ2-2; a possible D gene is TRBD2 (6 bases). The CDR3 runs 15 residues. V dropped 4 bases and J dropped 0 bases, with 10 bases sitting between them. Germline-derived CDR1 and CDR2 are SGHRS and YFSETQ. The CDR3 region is CASSGGGSNTGELFF. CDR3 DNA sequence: TGCGCCAGCAGCGGTGGGGGGTCGAACACCGGGGAGCTGTTTTTT.

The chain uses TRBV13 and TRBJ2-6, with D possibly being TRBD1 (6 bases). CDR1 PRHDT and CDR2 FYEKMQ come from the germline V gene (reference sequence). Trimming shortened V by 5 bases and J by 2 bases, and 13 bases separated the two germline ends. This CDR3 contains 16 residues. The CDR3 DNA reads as TGTGCCAGCAGCATCGTCCAGGGGCCTGGGGCCAACGTCCTGACTTTC. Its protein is CASSIVQGPGANVLTF.

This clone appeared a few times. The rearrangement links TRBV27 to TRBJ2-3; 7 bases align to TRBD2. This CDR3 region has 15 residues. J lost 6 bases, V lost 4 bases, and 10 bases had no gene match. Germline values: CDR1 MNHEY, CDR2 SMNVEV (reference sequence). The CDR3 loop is CASSYTGGGSDTQYF. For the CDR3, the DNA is TGTGCCAGCAGTTACACGGGAGGTGGTTCGGATACGCAGTATTTT.

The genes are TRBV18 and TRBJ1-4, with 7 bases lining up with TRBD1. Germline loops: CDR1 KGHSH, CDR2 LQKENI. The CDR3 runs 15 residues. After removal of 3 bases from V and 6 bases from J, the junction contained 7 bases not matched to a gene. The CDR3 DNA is TGTGCCAGCTCACCTCGACAGGGAAAGGATGAAAAACTGTTTTTT. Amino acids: CASSPRQGKDEKLFF.

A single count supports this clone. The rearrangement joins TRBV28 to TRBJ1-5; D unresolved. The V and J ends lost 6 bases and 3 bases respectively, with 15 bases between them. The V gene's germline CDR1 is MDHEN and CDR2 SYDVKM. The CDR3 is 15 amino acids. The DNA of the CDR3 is TGTGCCAGCAGCCATACCAACTTGGTCAATCAGCCCCAGCATTTT. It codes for CASSHTNLVNQPQHF. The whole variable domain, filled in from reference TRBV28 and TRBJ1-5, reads DVKVTQSSRYLVKRTGEKVFLECVQDMDHENMFWYRQDPGLGLRLIYFSYDVKMKEKGDIPEGYSVSREKKERFSLILESASTNQTSMYLCASSHTNLVNQPQHFGDGTRLSIL.

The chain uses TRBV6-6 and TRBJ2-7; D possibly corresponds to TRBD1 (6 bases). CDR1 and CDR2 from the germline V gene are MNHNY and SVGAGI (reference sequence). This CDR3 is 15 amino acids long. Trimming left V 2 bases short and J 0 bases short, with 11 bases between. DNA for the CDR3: TGTGCCAGCAGTTACCCACAGGGCAACTCCTACGAGCAGTACTTC. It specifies CASSYPQGNSYEQYF.

CDR3 bases: TGTGCCAGCAGCCTCGGGGGAGTTGGCACAGATACGCAGTATTTT. It codes for CASSLGGVGTDTQYF. The chain combines TRBV2 with TRBJ2-3, with a possible D match to TRBD2 (6 bases). Trimming shortened V by 6 bases and J by 1 base, and 14 bases separated the two germline ends. The CDR3 extends over 15 amino acids. The germline V gene encodes CDR1 SNHLY and CDR2 FYNNEI.

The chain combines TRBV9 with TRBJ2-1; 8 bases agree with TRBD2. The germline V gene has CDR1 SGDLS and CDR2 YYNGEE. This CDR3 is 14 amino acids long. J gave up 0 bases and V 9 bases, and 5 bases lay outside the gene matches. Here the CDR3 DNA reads TGTGCCACCTCTCGGGGGGGCTCCTACAATGAGCAGTTCTTC. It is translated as CATSRGGSYNEQFF.

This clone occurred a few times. The CDR3 loop is CASSLLGADTQYF. CDR3 DNA: TGCGCCAGCAGCTTACTAGGAGCAGATACGCAGTATTTT. The genes are TRBV5-1 and TRBJ2-3; weak D call: TRBD2 (5 bases). CDR1 is SGHRS, CDR2 YFSETQ, per germline. Trimming took 2 bases from V and 4 from J, leaving 8 bases between them. The CDR3 sequence is 13 residues long.

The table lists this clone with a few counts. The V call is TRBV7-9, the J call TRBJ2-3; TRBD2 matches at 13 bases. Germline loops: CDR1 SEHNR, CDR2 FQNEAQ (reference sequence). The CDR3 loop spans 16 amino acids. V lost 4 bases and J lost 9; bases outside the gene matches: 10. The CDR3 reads CASSSVPGLAGDTQYF. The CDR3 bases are TGTGCCAGCAGCTCAGTCCCTGGACTAGCGGGAGACACGCAGTATTTT.

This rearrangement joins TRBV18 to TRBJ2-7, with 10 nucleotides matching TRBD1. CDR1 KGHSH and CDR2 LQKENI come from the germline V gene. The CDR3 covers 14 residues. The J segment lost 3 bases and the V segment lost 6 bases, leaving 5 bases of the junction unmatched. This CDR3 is CASSGTGENYEQYF. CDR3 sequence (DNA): TGTGCCAGCTCTGGGACAGGGGAAAACTACGAGCAGTACTTC.